This TCR beta chain was recovered during a study of blood T cell repertoires in COVID-19. Study-level background: From the United States, Italy and Spain came samples of acute and convalescent COVID-19.

This clone showed up just a few times. The CDR3 runs 13 residues. Trimming removed 3 bases from V and 1 base from J, with 6 bases in between. Assay used: immunoSEQ multiplex PCR; TCRdb lists only in-frame clones, some missing. The sample contains 130,000 to 150,000 clones, 65% to 85% of which appear only once. The sequence was collected from a woman aged 45 to 65 who had been exposed to COVID-19. Source material: PBMCs or T cells enriched from blood (not recorded which). The V gene is TRBV12-3 or TRBV12-4, the J gene TRBJ1-1; D is undetermined. CDR3 nucleotides: TGTGCCAGCAGTTTCGGGAGGAACACTGAAGCTTTCTTT. It translates to CASSFGRNTEAFF.